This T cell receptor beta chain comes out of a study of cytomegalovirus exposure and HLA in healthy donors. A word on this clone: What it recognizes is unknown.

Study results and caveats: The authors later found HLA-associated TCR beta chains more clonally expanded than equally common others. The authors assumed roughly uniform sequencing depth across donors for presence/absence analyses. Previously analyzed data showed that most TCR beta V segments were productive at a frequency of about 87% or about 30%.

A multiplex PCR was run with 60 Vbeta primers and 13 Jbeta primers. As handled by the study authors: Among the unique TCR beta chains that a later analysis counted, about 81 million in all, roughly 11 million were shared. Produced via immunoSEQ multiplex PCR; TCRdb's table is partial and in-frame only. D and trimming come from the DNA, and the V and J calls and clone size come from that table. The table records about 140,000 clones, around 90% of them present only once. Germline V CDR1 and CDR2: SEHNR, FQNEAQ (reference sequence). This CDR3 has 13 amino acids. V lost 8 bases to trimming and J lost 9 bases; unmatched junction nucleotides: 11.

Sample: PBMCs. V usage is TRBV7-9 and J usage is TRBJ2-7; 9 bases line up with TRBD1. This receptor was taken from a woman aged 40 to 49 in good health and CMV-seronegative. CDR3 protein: CASRETTGGRQYF. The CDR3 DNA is TGTGCCAGCCGAGAAACCACAGGGGGCCGGCAGTACTTC.